The next 22 T cell receptor beta chains were all read from a single sample in a study of T cells in localized non-small cell lung cancer. Sequencing used immunoSEQ multiplex PCR; TCRdb keeps in-frame clones, though not all of them. The table shows some 53,000 clones, with more than 80% occurring only once. The sample was peripheral blood, taken before any cancer treatment. Receptors originate from a male donor at least 60 years old with stage III squamous cell lung carcinoma.

This clone has more than one count but fewer than ten. This chain joins TRBV5-4 and TRBJ1-6; 8 nucleotides agree with TRBD1. V lost 2 bases, J lost 7 bases, and 2 bases stayed unmatched. This CDR3 is built from 14 residues. Looked up from germline, CDR1 is SGHNT and CDR2 is YYREEE (reference sequence). The CDR3 protein is CASSLDRGNSPLHF. CDR3 bases: TGTGCCAGCAGCTTAGACAGGGGCAATTCACCCCTCCACTTT.

The rearrangement links TRBV16 to TRBJ1-1, with D unresolved. V was pared by 2 bases and J by 11 bases, with 15 bases between. Germline CDR1 reads KGHSY; CDR2 reads FQNENV. The CDR3 covers 13 residues. DNA for the CDR3: TGTGCCAGCAGCCAACGCGACCCTAGGCCGGCTTTCTTT. It translates to CASSQRDPRPAFF.

The chain combines TRBV6-5 with TRBJ2-1; 7 bases are a match to TRBD2. Losses at the gene ends were 5 bases for V and 1 base for J; bases not matched to a gene: 5. The CDR3 runs to 15 residues. Germline values: CDR1 MNHEY, CDR2 SVGAGI. The CDR3 nucleotides are TGTGCCAGCAGTCGGACGGGAGGTTCCTACAATGAGCAGTTCTTC. Its protein product is CASSRTGGSYNEQFF.

The chain joins TRBV5-4 to TRBJ2-3; TRBD1 matches 9 bases. There are 15 residues in the CDR3. V was pared by 3 bases and J by 5 bases, with 7 bases of the junction left unmatched. Germline V gene lookup returns CDR1 SGHNT and CDR2 YYREEE (reference sequence). The CDR3 region has the DNA TGTGCCAGCAGCTCCACAGGGGGCGCTGGAGATACGCAGTATTTT. It yields the protein CASSSTGGAGDTQYF.

This chain joins TRBV6-5 and TRBJ1-6; 10 bases align to TRBD1. V dropped 5 bases and J dropped 10; count of bases not matched to a gene: 2. CDR3 size: 13 residues. From germline, CDR1 is MNHEY and CDR2 SVGAGI. The CDR3 reads CASSGQGESPLHF. CDR3 DNA: TGTGCCAGCAGTGGACAGGGGGAATCACCCCTCCACTTT.

A remark on this clone: With only one base between it and a far larger clone, this is likely a read error. The V gene is TRBV27, the J gene TRBJ2-7; D possibly uses TRBD1 or TRBD2 (5 bases each). Germline CDR1 reads MNHEY; CDR2 reads SMNVEV (reference sequence). The CDR3 has 11 residues. CDR3 nucleotides: TGTGTCAGTTCTGGGGGTTACGAGCAGTACTTC. Protein: CVSSGGYEQYF.

The rearrangement links TRBV5-4 to TRBJ2-1; perhaps TRBD2 as D (7 bases). V lost 2 bases and J 5 bases, leaving 14 bases between the germline ends. The CDR3 contains 15 residues. The germline V gene encodes CDR1 SGHNT and CDR2 YYREEE (reference sequence). CDR3 bases: TGTGCCAGCAGCTTACTCCGCGGGGGCGACAATGAGCAGTTCTTC. Amino acids: CASSLLRGGDNEQFF.

The chain has TRBV7-2 and TRBJ2-7, with D possibly matching TRBD2 (7 bases). This CDR3 is 15 amino acids long. The ends were cut back, 5 bases at V and 3 bases at J, with 17 bases in the middle. Looked up from germline, CDR1 is SGHTA and CDR2 is FQGNSA. The CDR3 here is CASSRGGGYGYEQYF. The CDR3 DNA follows: TGTGCCAGCAGCAGAGGGGGGGGCTACGGCTACGAGCAGTACTTC.

The V and J genes are TRBV10-3 and TRBJ2-7; D remains unclear. From germline, CDR1 is ENHRY and CDR2 SYGVKD. The CDR3 consists of 15 residues. V shed 0 bases and J shed 0 bases, with 9 bases lying between them. The CDR3 sequence: CAISESGENSYEQYF. The CDR3 coding sequence is TGTGCCATCAGTGAGTCGGGTGAAAACTCCTACGAGCAGTACTTC.

The gene calls are TRBV20-1 and TRBJ1-2, with no clear D. The germline CDR1 and CDR2 sequences are DFQATT and SNEGSKA (reference sequence). The CDR3 runs 10 residues. The CDR3: CADNNYGYTF. The DNA of the CDR3 is TGCGCAGACAATAACTATGGCTACACCTTC.

The chain employs TRBV28 and TRBJ1-4; no definite D call. The V end was cut by 5 bases, the J end by 10 bases, with 11 bases between. This CDR3 is built from 12 residues. Germline V lookup: CDR1 MDHEN, CDR2 SYDVKM. The CDR3 reads CASSIERRKLFF. The CDR3 nucleotides are TGTGCCAGCAGTATAGAAAGGCGAAAACTGTTTTTT. Using reference TRBV28 and TRBJ1-4 for the parts outside the CDR3, the full variable domain is DVKVTQSSRYLVKRTGEKVFLECVQDMDHENMFWYRQDPGLGLRLIYFSYDVKMKEKGDIPEGYSVSREKKERFSLILESASTNQTSMYLCASSIERRKLFFGSGTQLSVL.

The chain is built from TRBV20-1 and TRBJ2-3; D gene uncertain. V gave up 3 bases and J gave up 5 bases, with 3 bases separating them. The CDR3 has 10 residues. CDR1 is DFQATT, CDR2 SNEGSKA, per germline (reference sequence). Written as DNA, the CDR3 is TGCAGTGCTAGTCTAGATACGCAGTATTTT. Protein sequence: CSASLDTQYF.

The chain links TRBV4-3 to TRBJ2-2, with a possible D match to TRBD2 (6 bases). This CDR3 comprises 17 residues. V was shortened by 0 bases and J by 2 bases, with 13 bases between the two germline ends. Germline-derived CDR1 and CDR2 are LGHNA and YSLEER. CDR3 DNA: TGCGCCAGCAGCCAAGATGCCGCGGGGCCCAACACCGGGGAGCTGTTTTTT. This sequence encodes CASSQDAAGPNTGELFF.

The chain combines TRBV19 with TRBJ2-7; D might be TRBD2 (7 bases). This CDR3 region has 16 residues. The germline V and J ends were trimmed by 6 bases and 1 base, with 19 bases remaining between them. Germline-derived CDR1 and CDR2 are LNHDA and SQIVND (reference sequence). The CDR3: CASRSRGGGSSYEQYF. The CDR3 DNA reads as TGTGCCAGTAGATCCCGCGGGGGCGGGAGTTCCTACGAGCAGTACTTC.

The V call is TRBV18, the J call TRBJ2-3, with 15 nucleotides matching TRBD2. This CDR3 has 18 residues. Unmatched junction bases numbered 5, after V lost 0 bases and J lost 4 bases. CDR1 is KGHSH and CDR2 is LQKENI in the germline V gene. In nucleotides, the CDR3 is TGTGCCAGCTCACCACCCGGGACTAGCGGGAGGCAGGCAGATACGCAGTATTTT. It codes for CASSPPGTSGRQADTQYF.

The rearrangement uses TRBV6-6 and TRBJ1-5; D not resolved. Deletions cut 7 bases from V and 2 bases from J, with 15 bases between. The CDR3 contains 15 residues. Germline V gene lookup returns CDR1 MNHNY and CDR2 SVGAGI (reference sequence). Written as DNA, the CDR3 is TGTGCCAGCACCCTGAGGCCCGTGGGCAATCAGCCCCAGCATTTT. Translated, it gives CASTLRPVGNQPQHF.

In this sample, this clone turned up once. V and J are TRBV9 and TRBJ1-1; D is perhaps TRBD1 (6 bases). Germline V gene lookup returns CDR1 SGDLS and CDR2 YYNGEE. The CDR3 is 15 residues long. V was pared by 5 bases and J by 4 bases, with 18 bases between. The chain's CDR3 is CASRDNRAGATEAFF. In DNA, the CDR3 is TGTGCCAGCAGAGACAACAGGGCTGGGGCCACTGAAGCTTTCTTT.

J is TRBJ1-4 and V is TRBV4-3; D not resolved. This CDR3 has 15 amino acids. Germline V gene sequence: CDR1 LGHNA, CDR2 YSLEER. Trimming took 0 bases from V and 4 from J, leaving 9 bases between them. The CDR3 sequence is CASSQDGRINEKLFF. The CDR3 DNA follows: TGCGCCAGCAGCCAAGATGGCAGGATTAATGAAAAACTGTTTTTT.

CDR3 residues: CASSWSFSGDTQYF. The CDR3 nucleotides are TGTGCCAGCAGTTGGTCCTTCTCGGGAGATACGCAGTATTTT. The chain employs TRBV27 and TRBJ2-3; no reliable D call. Deletions cut 4 bases from V and 5 bases from J, with 13 bases between. The CDR3 runs 14 residues. Germline CDR1 is MNHEY and CDR2 is SMNVEV (reference sequence).

The chain joins TRBV5-1 to TRBJ2-1; D uncertain. With 0 bases removed from V and 2 bases from J, the gap between germline ends came to 6 bases. Germline CDR1 SGHRS, CDR2 YFSETQ. CDR3 length: 14 amino acids. The CDR3 here is CASSLEAAYNEQFF. In nucleotides, the CDR3 is TGCGCCAGCAGCTTGGAGGCGGCCTACAATGAGCAGTTCTTC.

CDR3 protein: CASSDRGSGYTF. The CDR3 bases are TGTGCCAGCAGTGACAGGGGTAGTGGCTACACCTTC. This chain joins TRBV6-5 and TRBJ1-2; 8 nucleotides line up with TRBD1. CDR3 length equals 12 residues. Germline lookup yields CDR1 MNHEY and CDR2 SVGAGI. V shed 5 bases, J shed 7 bases, and the junction held 3 bases outside the gene matches.

The V and J genes are TRBV7-6 and TRBJ2-1, with 8 nucleotides matching TRBD2. The V and J ends lost 4 bases and 8 bases, in that order; junction bases with no gene match: 7. This CDR3 is 14 amino acids long. CDR1 is SGHVS, CDR2 FNYEAQ, per germline. The CDR3 is CASSSGGAVDEQFF. For the CDR3, the DNA is TGTGCCAGCAGCTCCGGGGGGGCCGTGGATGAGCAGTTCTTC. Supplemented by reference TRBV7-6 and TRBJ2-1, the full variable domain reads GAGVSQSPRYKVTKRGQDVALRCDPISGHVSLYWYRQALGQGPEFLTYFNYEAQQDKSGLPNDRFSAERPEGSISTLTIQRTEQRDSAMYRCASSSGGAVDEQFFGPGTRLTVL.